Detailed here is one T cell receptor (beta chain). The sample belongs to a study of identical twins. The germline V gene has CDR1 ENHRY and CDR2 SYGVKD. V lost 6 bases, J lost 7 bases, and 17 bases lay in between. The CDR3 loop spans 14 amino acids. TCRdb re-called the 5' RACE reads through MiXCR, storing one row per CDR3 protein. The sample consists of fewer than 450,000 distinct CDR3 sequences, about 10% of them appearing once. The receptor was isolated from a woman aged 45-65 years in good health. Sample: naive T cells sorted from blood. The chain carries TRBV10-3 and TRBJ2-3; D is perhaps TRBD1 or TRBD2 (6 bases each). The CDR3 DNA follows: TGTGCCATCAGACCCGACAGGAGGGGAAATACGCAGTATTTT. It encodes CAIRPDRRGNTQYF.